Shown below are 5 T cell receptor beta chains from a single sample sequenced in a study of PD-1 blockade in classical Hodgkin lymphoma. The table came from immunoSEQ multiplex PCR; TCRdb's copy has only in-frame clones and leaves some out. Of tens of thousands of clones in the sample, about 75% were seen once. The time point denotes: cycle 4 day 1 (C4D1), after around six weeks of nivolumab. Each patient relapsed following autologous stem cell transplantation, and prior brentuximab vedotin exposure differed. Specimen: peripheral blood mononuclear cells (PBMCs), collected before the fourth cycle of nivolumab. These receptors all stem from a human donor with classical Hodgkin lymphoma.

V is TRBV6-5 and J is TRBJ2-7; tentatively, D is TRBD1 (6 bases). The CDR3 extends over 14 amino acids. Trimming left V 5 bases short and J 3 bases short, with 14 bases between. Germline lookup yields CDR1 MNHEY and CDR2 SVGAGI. In nucleotides, the CDR3 is TGTGCCAGCAGTATCGGACCGGACAGCTACGAGCAGTACTTC. Encoded protein: CASSIGPDSYEQYF.

The J gene is TRBJ2-2, the V gene TRBV10-3; 15 bases are a match to TRBD2. The CDR3 consists of 20 residues. Germline V lookup: CDR1 ENHRY, CDR2 SYGVKD. Unmatched junction bases numbered 16, after V lost 4 bases and J lost 7 bases. CDR3 sequence: CAISGSYIIRTSGRVGELFF. CDR3 in DNA: TGTGCCATCAGTGGCTCATATATAATTCGGACTAGCGGGAGGGTCGGGGAGCTGTTTTTT.

The V call is TRBV5-5, the J call TRBJ2-7, with no clear D. The CDR3 totals 13 residues. Germline V lookup: CDR1 SGHKS, CDR2 YYEKEE (reference sequence). V lost 1 base and J 6 bases, leaving 11 bases between the germline ends. In DNA form, the CDR3 reads TGTGCCAGCAGCTTGATCAAGGGATCCGAGCAGTACTTC. Translated, it gives CASSLIKGSEQYF.

The rearrangement links TRBV6-5 to TRBJ2-7; D gene ambiguous. V lost 0 bases and J lost 9, with 15 bases in between. This CDR3 region has 14 residues. In germline, CDR1 is MNHEY, CDR2 SVGAGI. This CDR3 reads CASSYSKNGPTQYF. DNA for the CDR3: TGTGCCAGCAGTTACTCGAAAAATGGCCCTACGCAGTACTTC.

This clone was observed a few times. V gene TRBV15 combines with J gene TRBJ2-7, with 7 bases matching TRBD1. J gave up 4 bases and V 2 bases, and 8 bases lay outside the gene matches. From germline, CDR1 is LNHNV and CDR2 YYDKDF (reference sequence). The CDR3 consists of 15 residues. The CDR3 DNA is TGTGCCACCAGCAGAAACAGGGGCAGTATGTACGAGCAGTACTTC. Protein: CATSRNRGSMYEQYF.